This T cell receptor beta chain is from a study of graft-versus-host responses after intestinal transplantation. Overall study context: The whole recipient group had anti-thymocyte globulin induction followed by tacrolimus and steroids for roughly three years.

Study-wide findings and caveats: GvH clones occurred in recipient marrow; some first appeared in ileum or blood. Allografts from individuals with graft-donor T cell macrochimerism displayed high graft-versus-host to host-versus-graft clonal ratios. Early HvG declines after transplant were associated with peak circulating GvH clone levels.

Clones were sequenced by immunoSEQ multiplex PCR, and TCRdb holds only the in-frame ones, with some missing. The profile shows tens of thousands of clones, around 89% of them singletons. Trimming took 5 bases from V and 4 from J, leaving 15 bases between them. The CDR3 is made up of 14 amino acids. Germline V lookup: CDR1 LNHDA, CDR2 SQIVND (reference sequence). In the case of this clone: Its specificity is not known.

The sample here was unstimulated CD8+ T cells sorted from spleen or lymph node cells, taken before intestinal transplant. This TCR came from a human donor who received an intestinal transplant. This chain connects TRBV19 to TRBJ2-7; D may be TRBD2 (6 bases). The CDR3, as DNA: TGTGCCAGTAGTCCCGGGGGTTCCGGTTACGAGCAGTACTTC. Amino acid sequence: CASSPGGSGYEQYF.